These 29 T cell receptor beta chains originate from one sample sequenced in a study of technical replicates of blood from a handful of donors. TCRdb keeps only in-frame clones here, not all; method: immunoSEQ multiplex PCR. The sample lists roughly 80,000 clones; 90% to 95% were seen once. The sequenced sample was T cells isolated from PBMCs. Receptors originate from a human donor in good health.

V gene TRBV7-3 combines with J gene TRBJ1-1; 7 positions agree with TRBD1. The germline V gene encodes CDR1 SGHTA and CDR2 FQGTGA. CDR3 length: 13 amino acids. J was trimmed by 3 bases and V by 5 bases; bases with no gene match: 3. This CDR3 reads CASSMTGYTEAFF. The DNA of the CDR3 is TGTGCCAGCAGCATGACAGGGTACACTGAAGCTTTCTTT.

The chain employs TRBV7-9 and TRBJ2-1; 8 bases fit TRBD2. The CDR3 sequence is 16 residues long. Germline CDR1 reads SEHNR; CDR2 reads FQNEAQ (reference sequence). With V trimmed by 5 bases and J by 6 bases, 12 bases remained unmatched. The chain's CDR3 is CASSPRGTSVTNEQFF. CDR3 nucleotide sequence: TGTGCCAGCAGCCCCCGGGGGACTAGTGTAACCAATGAGCAGTTCTTC.

This clone was picked up one time. The chain carries TRBV6-5 and TRBJ2-3; 10 positions match TRBD1. Germline lookup yields CDR1 MNHEY and CDR2 SVGAGI. The V gene end was trimmed by 7 bases and the J gene end by 5 bases; junction bases not matched to a gene: 6. The CDR3 contains 14 residues. The CDR3 sequence: CASTPGTGEDTQYF. CDR3 DNA: TGTGCCAGCACCCCTGGGACAGGGGAAGATACGCAGTATTTT.

V gene TRBV5-1 combines with J gene TRBJ2-2; 9 nucleotides align to TRBD1. V dropped 4 bases and J dropped 5; count of bases not matched to a gene: 6. Germline values: CDR1 SGHRS, CDR2 YFSETQ. The CDR3 consists of 15 residues. The CDR3: CASSRGQGITGELFF. CDR3 sequence (DNA): TGCGCCAGCAGCCGAGGACAGGGGATTACCGGGGAGCTGTTTTTT.

CDR3 amino acids: CASSKPGTGSGANVLTF. For the CDR3, the DNA is TGTGCCAGCAGTAAGCCCGGGACAGGGTCTGGGGCCAACGTCCTGACTTTC. This chain links TRBV28 with TRBJ2-6, with 9 bases identical to TRBD1. Trimming at V came to 5 bases and at J to 1 base, leaving 6 bases not matched to a gene. The CDR3 totals 17 residues. CDR1 is MDHEN, CDR2 SYDVKM, per germline.

V and J are TRBV28 and TRBJ2-5, with D possibly being TRBD1 (5 bases). There are 16 residues in the CDR3. Per germline, CDR1 MDHEN and CDR2 SYDVKM. V lost 4 bases, J lost 5 bases, and 20 bases lay in between. The CDR3 here is CASSSEARVVAETQYF. CDR3 in DNA: TGTGCCAGCAGTTCCGAAGCCAGGGTAGTTGCGGAGACCCAGTACTTC.

The rearrangement links TRBV30 to TRBJ2-2, with 9 nucleotides matching TRBD1. The CDR3 runs to 14 residues. With V trimmed by 5 bases and J by 6 bases, 7 bases remained unmatched. The germline gives CDR1 GTSNPN, CDR2 SVGIG (reference sequence). The CDR3 here is CAWSRQGVAGELFF. DNA for the CDR3: TGTGCCTGGTCCCGACAGGGGGTGGCCGGGGAGCTGTTTTTT.

The chain has TRBV19 and TRBJ2-5; 7 bases map to TRBD2. The length of the CDR3 is 14 residues. With V trimmed by 1 base and J by 4 bases, 3 bases remained unmatched. The V gene's germline CDR1 is LNHDA and CDR2 SQIVND (reference sequence). DNA of the CDR3: TGTGCCAGTAGTATAGTTCCGGGGGGAGAGACCCAGTACTTC. Protein: CASSIVPGGETQYF.

This chain links TRBV6-1 with TRBJ2-7; weak D call: TRBD2 (5 bases). The V gene's germline CDR1 is MNHNS and CDR2 SASEGT. The CDR3 length is 15 residues. The germline V and J ends were trimmed by 0 bases and 2 bases, with 11 bases remaining between them. CDR3 protein: CASSEASVITYEQYF. For the CDR3, the DNA is TGTGCCAGCAGTGAAGCTAGCGTAATTACCTACGAGCAGTACTTC.

The chain couples TRBV4-3 to TRBJ2-1, with D possibly TRBD1 on 6 matching bases. This CDR3 is built from 14 residues. Germline V gene sequence: CDR1 LGHNA, CDR2 YSLEER. V shed 8 bases and J shed 5 bases, with 16 bases lying between them. This CDR3 reads CASRNTGINNEQFF. CDR3 sequence (DNA): TGCGCCAGCCGGAACACAGGGATTAACAATGAGCAGTTCTTC.

The J gene is TRBJ2-1, the V gene TRBV19; 7 bases align to TRBD1. V lost 4 bases, J lost 3 bases, and 6 bases stayed unmatched. Per germline, CDR1 LNHDA and CDR2 SQIVND (reference sequence). The CDR3 extends over 15 amino acids. CDR3 coding DNA: TGTGCCAGTAGTAGGACAGGAATCGTCTACAATGAGCAGTTCTTC. Protein: CASSRTGIVYNEQFF.

The chain couples TRBV7-3 to TRBJ2-1; 13 nucleotides align to TRBD2. V shed 2 bases, J shed 8 bases, and the junction held 3 bases outside the gene matches. Germline assignment: CDR1 SGHTA and CDR2 FQGTGA. The CDR3 contains 15 residues. The CDR3 is CASSLPGLAGDEQFF. CDR3 bases: TGTGCCAGCAGCTTACCCGGACTAGCGGGAGATGAGCAGTTCTTC.

The V and J genes are TRBV19 and TRBJ2-7, with TRBD2 matching 9 bases. The CDR3 spans 15 residues. Trimming removed 7 bases from V and 6 bases from J; junction bases left unmatched: 13. Per the germline V gene, CDR1 is LNHDA and CDR2 is SQIVND (reference sequence). CDR3 region: CASTSVTGTSSEQYF. In DNA form, the CDR3 reads TGTGCCAGTACATCGGTAACAGGGACTAGCAGCGAGCAGTACTTC.

The chain couples TRBV7-9 to TRBJ2-7; D ambiguous. The germline gives CDR1 SEHNR, CDR2 FQNEAQ (reference sequence). The CDR3 sequence is 12 residues long. Trimming left V 3 bases short and J 6 bases short, with 9 bases between. CDR3 sequence: CASSLLVSEQYF. CDR3 bases: TGTGCCAGCAGCTTGTTAGTCTCCGAGCAGTACTTC.

The chain couples TRBV4-3 to TRBJ2-1; a weak D match, TRBD2 (5 bases). The CDR3 loop spans 17 amino acids. CDR1 is LGHNA and CDR2 is YSLEER in the germline V gene. Deletions cut 0 bases from V and 0 bases from J, with 12 bases between. CDR3 bases: TGCGCCAGCAGCCAAGATCCTAGCTCGAGCTCCTACAATGAGCAGTTCTTC. Translated: CASSQDPSSSSYNEQFF.

This clone was counted a single time. The chain is built from TRBV21-1 and TRBJ2-1; the table's D call of TRBD2 was not tested on the DNA. TRBV21-1 corresponds to a pseudogene. The CDR3 is 16 amino acids. CDR3 DNA: TGTGCCAGCAGCTCGCTAGCGGGGTTTCCTTACAATGAGCAGTTCTTC. It specifies CASSSLAGFPYNEQFF.

The V and J genes are TRBV29-1 and TRBJ2-7, with TRBD2 identical over 8 bases. Per germline, CDR1 SQVTM and CDR2 ANQGSEA. This CDR3 is built from 14 residues. V dropped 6 bases and J dropped 0; count of bases not matched to a gene: 7. In nucleotides, the CDR3 is TGCAGCGTCAATAGCGGGATCAGCTCCTACGAGCAGTACTTC. This translates into CSVNSGISSYEQYF.

This chain joins TRBV29-1 and TRBJ1-2, with D possibly TRBD1 on 6 matching bases. V lost 3 bases, J lost 2 bases, and 10 bases lay in between. The CDR3 runs to 13 residues. CDR1 and CDR2 (germline): SQVTM, ANQGSEA. The CDR3 loop reads CSVEGQRNYGYTF. The CDR3 DNA sequence: TGCAGCGTTGAGGGACAAAGGAACTATGGCTACACCTTC.

The rearrangement joins TRBV28 to TRBJ1-3, with D maybe TRBD1 (5 bases). The V gene lost 8 bases and the J gene lost 2 bases, with 16 bases spanning the gap. This CDR3 has 15 amino acids. The germline CDR1 and CDR2 sequences are MDHEN and SYDVKM. CDR3 bases: TGTGCCAGCGGCCTGAGGGGAGGGGCTGGAAACACCATATATTTT. It yields the protein CASGLRGGAGNTIYF.

The V gene is TRBV9, the J gene TRBJ1-5, with D unresolved. Germline V gene lookup returns CDR1 SGDLS and CDR2 YYNGEE. This CDR3 region has 14 residues. V lost 0 bases and J lost 2, with 6 bases in between. The CDR3 reads CASSVEGGNQPQHF. DNA of the CDR3: TGTGCCAGCAGCGTAGAAGGAGGCAATCAGCCCCAGCATTTT.

This chain connects TRBV11-3 to TRBJ2-7; TRBD2 is a possible D gene (6 bases). Germline V gene data show CDR1 as SGHNT and CDR2 as YENEEA. V lost 5 bases, J lost 5 bases, and 19 bases lay in between. The CDR3 spans 15 residues. The CDR3 nucleotides read TGTGCCAGCAGCCTTCCCGGAGGGCCGCCTAACGAGCAGTACTTC. This translates into CASSLPGGPPNEQYF.

This sequence joins TRBV4-3 and TRBJ2-2, with unresolved D. The germline CDR1 and CDR2 sequences are LGHNA and YSLEER. This CDR3 is built from 15 residues. Trimming took 0 bases from V and 3 from J, leaving 8 bases between them. The CDR3 region has the DNA TGCGCCAGCAGCCAAGATCCGGTAGACACCGGGGAGCTGTTTTTT. Its protein product is CASSQDPVDTGELFF.

The table lists this clone with a count of one. The J gene is TRBJ2-7, the V gene TRBV2, with 7 bases that match TRBD1. The CDR3 runs to 13 residues. Germline V CDR1 and CDR2: SNHLY, FYNNEI. Losses at the gene ends were 10 bases for V and 0 bases for J; bases not matched to a gene: 6. CDR3 nucleotide sequence: TGTGCCACCGACAGGGTCAGCTCCTACGAGCAGTACTTC. It translates to CATDRVSSYEQYF.

The gene calls are TRBV28 and TRBJ1-1; a weak D match, TRBD1 (5 bases). Trimming removed 2 bases at V and 7 bases at J, with 8 bases between. Germline CDR1 and CDR2: MDHEN and SYDVKM. This CDR3 has 12 residues. CDR3 bases: TGTGCCAGCAGTTTACAGGGCAGTGAAGCTTTCTTT. Encoded protein: CASSLQGSEAFF.

V usage is TRBV5-1 and J usage is TRBJ2-7; D call uncertain. Trimming took off 1 base at V and 7 bases at J, with 15 bases between the two ends. The CDR3 is made up of 14 amino acids. Germline V gene lookup returns CDR1 SGHRS and CDR2 YFSETQ. In DNA, the CDR3 is TGCGCCAGCAGCTTGTCACCTTTCTACGGGGAGCAGTACTTC. This translates into CASSLSPFYGEQYF.

The rearrangement joins TRBV7-2 to TRBJ1-2; TRBD1 matches 7 bases. The germline V gene encodes CDR1 SGHTA and CDR2 FQGNSA. The CDR3 runs to 15 residues. V dropped 5 bases and J dropped 5; count of bases not matched to a gene: 11. The CDR3 loop reads CASSIDGTALYGYTF. The CDR3 bases are TGTGCCAGCAGCATAGATGGGACAGCCCTTTATGGCTACACCTTC.

The count of this clone is one. CDR3 nucleotide sequence: TGTGCCAGCAGTCTACAGGGGGTAAATCAGCCCCAGCATTTT. Protein: CASSLQGVNQPQHF. The genes are TRBV28 and TRBJ1-5, with 8 bases aligning to TRBD1. This CDR3 is 14 amino acids long. V trimming: 5 bases; J trimming: 4 bases; junction bases outside the gene matches: 4. CDR1 and CDR2 from the germline V gene are MDHEN and SYDVKM.

This sequence joins TRBV28 and TRBJ2-7; D is perhaps TRBD2 (5 bases). Germline V lookup: CDR1 MDHEN, CDR2 SYDVKM. This CDR3 spans 16 amino acids. The V gene lost 5 bases and the J gene lost 7 bases, with 24 bases spanning the gap. CDR3 in DNA: TGTGCCAGCAGTACCCGGGGAGTGGGTCCGTCCTGGGAGCAGTACTTC. Its protein is CASSTRGVGPSWEQYF.

The gene calls are TRBV6-1 and TRBJ1-1, with a possible D match to TRBD1 (5 bases). The germline V and J ends were trimmed by 1 base and 5 bases, with 11 bases remaining between them. CDR1 is MNHNS, CDR2 SASEGT, per germline. The CDR3 has 14 amino acids. The CDR3 nucleotides read TGTGCCAGCAGTGAAGAGGCAGGGTGGACTGAAGCTTTCTTT. Translating gives CASSEEAGWTEAFF.